This T cell receptor (beta chain) is drawn from a study of blood T cells in healthy people across ages. General observations from the study: Not knowing donor CMV status may have confounded expanded clonotype changes.

Through a sample-barcoded 5' primer and a J-beta primer mix, a second PCR was run for roughly 6 to 12 cycles. One entry per CDR3 protein results from TCRdb running MiXCR on the 5' RACE reads. The table includes fewer than 800,000 distinct CDR3 sequences, more than 20% detected once. Unmatched junction bases numbered 5, after V lost 4 bases and J lost 4 bases. CDR3 size: 14 residues. In germline, CDR1 is MNHEY, CDR2 SMNVEV (reference sequence). Roughly 9.2 milliliters of peripheral blood were drawn from each donor into EDTA-treated tubes. As to this clonotype: No antigen is known for it.

These same data were also listed under a study on T cells of mothers and their children. That source notes: Whether related or unrelated, pairs show similar shaping of TCR recombination output by thymic selection.

This TCR came from a boy aged 5-17 years in good health. The gene calls are TRBV27 and TRBJ1-1; 8 nucleotides align to TRBD1. Sequenced input: blood. CDR3 protein: CASSSRQGTTEAFF. The CDR3 bases are TGTGCCAGCAGTTCCCGACAGGGGACCACTGAAGCTTTCTTT.